This T cell receptor beta chain comes out of a study of blood T cell repertoires in COVID-19. Background on the study: The United States, Italy and Spain supplied acute and convalescent COVID-19 samples. Nucleic acid was either cDNA or gDNA, and it came from T cells, B-cell-depleted T cells, or PBMCs.

Participant-given clinical history determined each cohort assignment. Sequenced by immunoSEQ multiplex PCR; TCRdb stores in-frame clones only, minus some. The data show about 440,000 clones, 80% to 95% seen once. The receptor was derived from a man aged 18 to 29 who had recovered from COVID-19. Sequences were obtained from PBMCs or T cells enriched from blood (not recorded which).

As DNA, the CDR3 is TGTGCCAGTAGTGCGGGAGGGATTTTCGATGAGCAGTTCTTC. Its translation is CASSAGGIFDEQFF. The rearrangement uses TRBV19 and TRBJ2-1; TRBD2 aligns across 9 bases. The CDR3 covers 14 residues. Germline CDR1 LNHDA, CDR2 SQIVND (reference sequence). The J segment lost 8 bases and the V segment lost 5 bases, leaving 7 bases of the junction unmatched.